This T cell receptor beta chain emerged from a study of T cell repertoires in aging, cancer and after chemotherapy. Across the whole study: Donor ages fell into six groups from 30 or younger up to 70 or older.

Peripheral blood genomic DNA, not sorted cells or RNA, was the template. Rearranged V-D-J TRB sequences were amplified with a mixed TRB-A/B primer pool. TCRdb called the multiplex PCR reads again in MiXCR, with one record for every CDR3 protein. The sample contains about 5,200 distinct CDR3 sequences, more than 25% of which appear only once. Material for sequencing was blood. This TCR came from a human donor in good health.

The CDR3 DNA follows: TGTGCCAGCTCACTGGAGTCAGGCGGATACTATAATTCACCCCTCCACTTT. Protein sequence: CASSLESGGYYNSPLHF. This chain connects TRBV18 to TRBJ1-6, with D unresolved. Germline loops: CDR1 KGHSH, CDR2 LQKENI. The CDR3 contains 17 residues. Trimming left V 4 bases short and J 3 bases short, with 16 bases between. Drawing the rest from reference TRBV18 and TRBJ1-6, the complete variable domain is NAGVMQNPRHLVRRRGQEARLRCSPMKGHSHVYWYRQLPEEGLKFMVYLQKENIIDESGMPKERFSAEFPKEGPSILRIQQVVRGDSAAYFCASSLESGGYYNSPLHFGNGTRLTVT.